This passage covers 21 T cell receptor beta chains from one sample sequenced in a study of blood T cell repertoires in COVID-19. Clones were read by immunoSEQ multiplex PCR, and TCRdb kept only the in-frame ones, dropping some. The profile covers around 140,000 clones, with over 75% appearing a single time and 2.5% to 3% taken by the ten largest. Material: PBMCs or T cells enriched from blood (not recorded which). The source is a woman aged 45 to 65 who had recovered from COVID-19.

J is TRBJ2-7 and V is TRBV3-1 (or the pseudogene TRBV3-2); 10 bases line up with TRBD2. Germline V gives CDR1 LGHDT, CDR2 YNNKEL (reference sequence). V gave up 6 bases and J gave up 3 bases; unmatched junction bases: 2. The CDR3 is made up of 13 amino acids. The CDR3 DNA reads TGTGCCAGCAGGGGGACTAGCGTCTACGAGCAGTACTTC. Translating it yields CASRGTSVYEQYF.

This clone has only a few counts. In the same sample, other DNA sequences code for this CDR3. The chain links TRBV9 to TRBJ2-5; D possibly corresponds to TRBD2 (5 bases). The CDR3 has 12 residues. Germline V gene data show CDR1 as SGDLS and CDR2 as YYNGEE. V gave up 3 bases and J gave up 5 bases, with 8 bases separating them. Here the CDR3 reads CASSASGETQYF. The CDR3 nucleotides are TGTGCCAGCAGCGCCTCGGGGGAGACCCAGTACTTC.

The genes are TRBV28 and TRBJ2-3; 9 bases are a match to TRBD2. Trimming removed 5 bases from V and 3 bases from J; junction bases left unmatched: 9. The CDR3 is made up of 16 amino acids. CDR1 and CDR2 (germline): MDHEN, SYDVKM. The CDR3 nucleotides are TGTGCCAGCAGTCCCCTGGCCAGCGGGAGGACAGATACGCAGTATTTT. It is translated as CASSPLASGRTDTQYF.

This clone was counted once. V is TRBV6-2 or TRBV6-3 and J is TRBJ2-3, with TRBD1 matching over 8 bases. Germline CDR1 MNHEY, CDR2 SVGEGT. The CDR3 covers 19 residues. Trimming cost V 2 bases and J 2 bases; bases outside gene matches: 15. This CDR3 reads CASSYEKALRTGNTDTQYF. CDR3 in DNA: TGTGCCAGCAGTTACGAAAAAGCATTAAGGACAGGGAACACAGATACGCAGTATTTT.

V gene TRBV3-1 (or the pseudogene TRBV3-2) combines with J gene TRBJ2-3; 8 bases map to TRBD2. Trimming cost V 1 base and J 1 base; bases outside gene matches: 1. CDR3 length equals 15 residues. Germline assignment: CDR1 LGHDT and CDR2 YNNKEL (reference sequence). CDR3 in DNA: TGTGCCAGCAGCCAAGTTAGCGGGGGCACAGATACGCAGTATTTT. Protein sequence: CASSQVSGGTDTQYF.

This chain's CDR3 is CASKHETQYF. In DNA, the CDR3 is TGTGCCAGCAAGCATGAGACCCAGTACTTC. The chain links TRBV28 to TRBJ2-5; D gene unclear. Trimming removed 7 bases at V and 5 bases at J, with 5 bases between. The length of the CDR3 is 10 residues. Germline V lookup: CDR1 MDHEN, CDR2 SYDVKM.

This rearrangement joins TRBV6-5 to TRBJ2-2; TRBD2 might be the D (6 bases). Trimming took 5 bases from V and 3 from J, leaving 13 bases between them. Germline V gene sequence: CDR1 MNHEY, CDR2 SVGAGI. CDR3 size: 15 residues. CDR3 residues: CASSPRDSYTGELFF. CDR3 nucleotide sequence: TGTGCCAGCAGTCCCCGGGACTCCTACACCGGGGAGCTGTTTTTT.

The gene calls are TRBV11-3 and TRBJ2-7; D is uncertain. Germline V lookup: CDR1 SGHNT, CDR2 YENEEA. The CDR3 sequence is 13 residues long. V was cut by 0 bases and J by 4 bases, with 7 bases left in between. CDR3 coding DNA: TGTGCCAGCAGCTTAGAACTACAATACGAGCAGTACTTC. Residues: CASSLELQYEQYF. The full variable domain, completed using reference TRBV11-3 and TRBJ2-7, is EAGVVQSPRYKIIEKKQPVAFWCNPISGHNTLYWYLQNLGQGPELLIRYENEEAVDDSQLPKDRFSAERLKGVDSTLKIQPAELGDSAVYLCASSLELQYEQYFGPGTRLTVT.

As DNA, the CDR3 is TGTGCCAGCAGTTTATTCGGGACAGCCTACTATGGCTACACCTTC. This sequence encodes CASSLFGTAYYGYTF. V gene TRBV28 combines with J gene TRBJ1-2, with TRBD1 matching 7 bases. This CDR3 region has 15 residues. Germline CDR1 reads MDHEN; CDR2 reads SYDVKM. V trimming: 1 base; J trimming: 3 bases; junction bases outside the gene matches: 5.

The chain uses TRBV11-2 and TRBJ2-5; 8 nucleotides align to TRBD1. This CDR3 spans 17 amino acids. Losses at the gene ends were 0 bases for V and 2 bases for J; bases not matched to a gene: 8. The germline gives CDR1 SGHAT, CDR2 FQNNGV. The CDR3 sequence is CASSLDLRDRLQETQYF. CDR3 sequence (DNA): TGTGCCAGCAGCTTAGACCTCCGGGACAGGCTACAAGAGACCCAGTACTTC.

The chain has TRBV28 and TRBJ1-4; no reliable D call. Germline V gene lookup returns CDR1 MDHEN and CDR2 SYDVKM. V lost 5 bases and J lost 4, with 11 bases in between. There are 14 residues in the CDR3. The CDR3 region has the DNA TGTGCCAGCAGTCCCCCGGGGAGTAATGAAAAACTGTTTTTT. Translating gives CASSPPGSNEKLFF.

The count of this clone is one. The V gene is TRBV30, the J gene TRBJ1-4, with D maybe TRBD1 (5 bases). The CDR3 runs 16 residues. Germline V gene data show CDR1 as GTSNPN and CDR2 as SVGIG (reference sequence). V lost 2 bases to trimming and J lost 5 bases, with 18 bases between them. The CDR3 nucleotides read TGTGCCTGGAGTCCCTTAAGGGGTAGGCTCAATGAAAAACTGTTTTTT. Encoded protein: CAWSPLRGRLNEKLFF.

This clone was counted a single time. The V call is TRBV7-2, the J call TRBJ1-2; D is ambiguous. The germline CDR1 and CDR2 sequences are SGHTA and FQGNSA. CDR3 length: 14 residues. Between the trimmed V and J ends, which lost 1 base and 4 bases, there was a span of 10 bases. CDR3: CASSLGLARYGYTF. DNA of the CDR3: TGTGCCAGCAGCTTAGGTCTGGCACGCTATGGCTACACCTTC.

The V gene is TRBV5-1, the J gene TRBJ2-1, with D maybe TRBD1 (6 bases). The CDR3 spans 16 residues. CDR1 and CDR2 from the germline V gene are SGHRS and YFSETQ. The ends were cut back, 4 bases at V and 4 bases at J, with 18 bases in the middle. The CDR3 loop is CASSPGGQGLYNEQFF. CDR3 coding DNA: TGCGCCAGCAGCCCCGGCGGTCAGGGGCTTTACAATGAGCAGTTCTTC.

This chain joins TRBV5-4 and TRBJ1-2; 7 nucleotides align to TRBD1. The junction had 7 bases not matched to a gene; V was cut back by 4 bases and J by 1 base. The CDR3 extends over 15 amino acids. CDR1 and CDR2 from the germline V gene are SGHNT and YYREEE (reference sequence). This chain's CDR3 is CASSVGTEVNYGYTF. The CDR3 DNA reads as TGTGCCAGCAGCGTTGGGACAGAAGTTAACTATGGCTACACCTTC.

This rearrangement joins TRBV6-5 to TRBJ2-2, with a possible D match to TRBD2 (5 bases). The germline gives CDR1 MNHEY, CDR2 SVGAGI. The CDR3 runs 15 residues. V lost 6 bases and J lost 2, with 13 bases in between. CDR3 nucleotides: TGTGCCAGCAGCCCCTTCGGACTTAACACCGGGGAGCTGTTTTTT. This codes for CASSPFGLNTGELFF.

This chain links TRBV2 with TRBJ1-5, with 7 bases identical to TRBD1. CDR1 is SNHLY, CDR2 FYNNEI, per germline. V dropped 7 bases and J dropped 8; count of bases not matched to a gene: 20. CDR3 size: 17 residues. The CDR3 region has the DNA TGTGCCAGCACCGATGTGGCAGGGGGGCACCAAGTGGAGCCCCAGCATTTT. Protein: CASTDVAGGHQVEPQHF.

This rearrangement joins TRBV6-5 to TRBJ1-1, with 8 positions matching TRBD1. V was pared by 10 bases and J by 5 bases, with 9 bases of the junction left unmatched. The germline gives CDR1 MNHEY, CDR2 SVGAGI. This CDR3 spans 13 amino acids. The CDR3 sequence is CAIKTGDATEAFF. CDR3 in DNA: TGTGCCATAAAGACAGGGGATGCGACTGAAGCTTTCTTT.

In this sample, this clone turned up a few times. This chain uses TRBV30 with TRBJ1-5; 9 bases are a match to TRBD1. The CDR3 contains 14 residues. With V trimmed by 5 bases and J by 8 bases, 10 bases remained unmatched. Germline lookup yields CDR1 GTSNPN and CDR2 SVGIG (reference sequence). The CDR3, as DNA: TGTGCCTGGGGGCACGGACAGGGGTATGAGCCCCAGCATTTT. Translated, it gives CAWGHGQGYEPQHF.

This clone was seen a few times. This rearrangement joins TRBV2 to TRBJ2-7, with a tentative D call TRBD2 (6 bases). Between the trimmed V and J ends, which lost 7 bases and 0 bases, there was a span of 19 bases. This CDR3 has 16 amino acids. Germline values: CDR1 SNHLY, CDR2 FYNNEI. The CDR3 sequence: CASNRGNNSSSYEQYF. The CDR3 bases are TGTGCCAGCAATCGCGGGAATAATTCCAGCTCCTACGAGCAGTACTTC.

The rearrangement uses TRBV13 and TRBJ2-1, with 8 bases aligning to TRBD2. This CDR3 has 19 residues. The J segment lost 6 bases and the V segment lost 2 bases, leaving 18 bases of the junction unmatched. Germline values: CDR1 PRHDT, CDR2 FYEKMQ (reference sequence). CDR3 DNA: TGTGCCAGCAGCTTACAGGAGGGGGATGGGACTAGAGGTCCCAATGAGCAGTTCTTC. Its translation: CASSLQEGDGTRGPNEQFF. The variable domain in full, with the rest retrieved from reference TRBV13 and TRBJ2-1, is AAGVIQSPRHLIKEKRETATLKCYPIPRHDTVYWYQQGPGQDPQFLISFYEKMQSDKGSIPDRFSAQQFSDYHSELNMSSLELGDSALYFCASSLQEGDGTRGPNEQFFGPGTRLTVL.